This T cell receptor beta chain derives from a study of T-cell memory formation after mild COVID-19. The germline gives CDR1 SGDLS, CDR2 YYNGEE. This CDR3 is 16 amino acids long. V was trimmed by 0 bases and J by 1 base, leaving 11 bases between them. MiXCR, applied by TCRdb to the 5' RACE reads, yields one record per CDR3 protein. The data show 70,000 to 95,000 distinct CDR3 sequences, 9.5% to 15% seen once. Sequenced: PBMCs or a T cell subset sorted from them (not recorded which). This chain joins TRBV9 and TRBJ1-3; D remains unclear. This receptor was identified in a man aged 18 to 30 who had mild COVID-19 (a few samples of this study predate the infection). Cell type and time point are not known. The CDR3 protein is CASSVASEESGNTIYF. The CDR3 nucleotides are TGTGCCAGCAGCGTAGCTTCGGAGGAGTCTGGAAACACCATATATTTT. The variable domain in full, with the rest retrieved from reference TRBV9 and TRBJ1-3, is DSGVTQTPKHLITATGQRVTLRCSPRSGDLSVYWYQQSLDQGLQFLIQYYNGEERAKGNILERFSAQQFPDLHSELNLSSLELGDSALYFCASSVASEESGNTIYFGEGSWLTVV.